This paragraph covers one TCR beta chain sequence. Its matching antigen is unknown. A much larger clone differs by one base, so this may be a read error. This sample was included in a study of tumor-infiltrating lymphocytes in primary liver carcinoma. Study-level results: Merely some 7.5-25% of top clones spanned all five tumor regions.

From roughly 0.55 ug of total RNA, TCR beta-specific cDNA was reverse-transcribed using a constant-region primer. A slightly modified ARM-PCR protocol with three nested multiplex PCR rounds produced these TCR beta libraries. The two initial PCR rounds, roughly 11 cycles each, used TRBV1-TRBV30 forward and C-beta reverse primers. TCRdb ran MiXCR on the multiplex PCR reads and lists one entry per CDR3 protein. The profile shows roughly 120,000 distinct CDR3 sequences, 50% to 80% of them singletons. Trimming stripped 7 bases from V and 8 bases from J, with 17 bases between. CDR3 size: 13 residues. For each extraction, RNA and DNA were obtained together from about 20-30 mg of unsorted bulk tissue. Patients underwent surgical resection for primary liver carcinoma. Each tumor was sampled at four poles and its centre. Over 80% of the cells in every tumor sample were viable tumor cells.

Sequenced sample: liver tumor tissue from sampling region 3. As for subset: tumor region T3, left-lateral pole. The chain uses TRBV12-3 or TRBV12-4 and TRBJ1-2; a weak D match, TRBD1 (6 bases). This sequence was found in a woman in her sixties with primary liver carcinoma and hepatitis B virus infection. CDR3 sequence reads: CASNTPRGRGYTF. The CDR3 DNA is TGTGCCAGCAACACTCCCAGGGGAAGGGGCTACACCTTC.